This T cell receptor (beta chain) was identified during a study of long-term antiretroviral therapy in people with HIV (dated by TCRdb to the early 2020s). About the full investigation: Collection of the earliest samples took place about a decade ahead of the 2015 WHO recommendation for immediate ART, at a time when ART was typically delayed until CD4 counts fell. A retrospective serial study tested whether ART initiation and durable HIV suppression were associated with changes in peripheral blood TRB repertoire composition and diversity. Of the 30 or so participants with HIV, approximately twelve were female. The cohort contributed about 180 cryopreserved PBMC samples from 30 to 35 adults with confirmed HIV infection, collected serially over a mean of around 6 years (range 1-12). No cross-contamination during QIAcube processing was seen in test extractions of a monoclonal T-cell line run alongside roughly 30 polyclonal samples.

The immunoSEQ hsTCRB v3.0 assay was used at survey level resolution to sequence the TRB variable region. The target sequencing depth for TRB was roughly 40,000-55,000 T-cell genomes per sample. An Illumina MiSeq with a v3 150-cycle kit was used to sequence the pooled TRB libraries. As for how the authors treated the data: Repertoire analysis was run in R within a reproducible Nextflow workflow that covered QC, data transformation and analysis. LymphoSeq2, an R package for AIRR-Seq data exploration, was used to implement custom analyses. A handful of samples yielding fewer than 5000 total TRB sequences were excluded, leaving 150 to 200 analyzed HIV repertoires. Among the 180 to 200 HIV repertoires that were kept, approximately 61 were collected before ART initiation and roughly 130 were collected after ART initiation. Repertoires were downsampled to 5000 TRB nucleotide sequences, and summary statistics were averaged over 100 downsampling iterations. The analysis kept only TRB sequences whose CDR3 regions were at least seven amino acids long. Diversity was measured with a Shannon entropy-derived clonality score and the Gini coefficient. In repertoire networks, the top 5000 CDR3 amino acid sequences were linked whenever an edit distance of one separated two sequences. For TRB CDR3 amino acid sequences, antigen specificity groups and MHC restriction were predicted with GLIPH2. CDR3 amino acid sequences were matched against VDJdb and McPAS-TCR to flag known CMV, EBV, HIV or tissue antigen associations. Pre-ART, post-ART and control groups were compared with Wilcoxon signed-rank tests and Holm-Bonferroni correction. TCRdb holds this immuneACCESS table with in-frame rearrangements only. Some clones are missing; in checked studies, unresolved V genes explain under half, and the rest has no known cause. V and J calls and clone size come straight from that table; D and trimming were deduced from the DNA. For this sample the table gives around 40,000 clones, of which 70% to 90% were detected only once. The top ten constitute 8% to 11% of the sample.

Looking up the germline V gene yields CDR1 LGHNA and CDR2 YNFKEQ. Its CDR3 holds 14 amino acids, cysteine through phenylalanine. Of the read, only the CDR3 DNA is kept; its 42 bases are in frame from base 1. V is reduced by 1 base and J by 7 bases, leaving a spacing of 11 bases between them. Results and caveats for the whole study, not just this receptor: Unsorted PBMC were profiled instead of sorted CD4+ and CD8+ T cells because pre-ART samples had limited cell numbers. Expanded TRB clones identified before ART initiation dominated the repertoire across all time points, though the dominance fluctuated and decreased in many PLHIV after ART. A significant increase in TRB diversity was found to be associated with ART initiation, although TRB diversity was observed to remain significantly below that of transplant donor controls even after long-term ART. The samples were dated from about 2004 to 2017, and the ART regimens that were used may be less effective than current ART regimens. Owing to limited PBMC availability, only the TCR beta chain was sequenced, without alpha chain pairing. Inferences about post-ART repertoire changes are limited because no data were available on ART adherence, viral resistance or therapy changes. HIV repertoires had narrower CDR3 length ranges than controls, and the network structure suggested an antigen-experienced repertoire that shifted only slightly toward naive after ART.

To be included, a participant needed at least one PBMC sample from before ART initiation plus at least two post-ART samples. Treatment was received in the United States of America by all participants with HIV. Before DNA extraction, cryopreserved samples containing about 0.95-10 million PBMC were thawed and washed. At the time of the earliest PBMC sample, participants with HIV were aged between roughly 20 and 60 years. Per participant, PBMC samples came from 1-4 timepoints prior to ART initiation and 2-8 timepoints following ART initiation, for a median of 7 samples. Serial HIV viral load, CD4+ T-cell count, ART history and demographic data were obtained for every participant. A Qiagen kit on a QIAcube was used to extract genomic DNA from unsorted PBMC, with samples processed in batches of 12. Concerning this clone: There is no known antigen for this receptor. No much larger clonotype is one base removed from it; base qualities were not supplied.

The sequence derives from a man younger than 35 with HIV. Recombination joined TRBV4-2 with TRBJ2-1; the D gene cannot be resolved reliably. Specimen: unsorted PBMCs, collected 2.2 years after starting antiretroviral therapy. CDR3 loop: CASSQAQAGNEQFF. The DNA sequence follows: TGTGCCAGCAGCCAAGCTCAGGCTGGGAATGAGCAGTTCTTC.